The present TCR beta chain was sequenced within a study of early T cells in non-severe SARS-CoV-2 infection. Overall study: Bulk RNA isolated from unsorted whole blood underwent sequencing; chains were not paired. Study observations and caveats: Anti-spike CD8 specificities were favored by VDJdb matching, whose results missed private and CD4 specificities.

Tagging with unique molecular identifiers was applied to individual cDNA molecules. TCRdb independently ran MiXCR on the 5' RACE reads; one entry per CDR3 protein. In the table there are over 25,000 distinct CDR3 sequences, 5% to 6.5% of which are singletons. The ends were cut back, 4 bases at V and 2 bases at J, with 11 bases in the middle. The CDR3 sequence is 14 residues long. As regards this clonotype: Its antigen is not known.

The rearrangement links TRBV12-3 or TRBV12-4 to TRBJ1-1, with a tentative D call TRBD1 (6 bases). Sequencing was performed on whole blood. This TCR derives from an adult who was a healthcare worker with PCR-confirmed SARS-CoV-2 infection or an uninfected control (not recorded which). The CDR3, as DNA: TGTGCCAGCAGTTCTTGGACAGAAAACACTGAAGCTTTCTTT. It yields the protein CASSSWTENTEAFF.